This TCR beta chain stems from a study of preoperative IRX-2 immunotherapy in early breast cancer (dated by TCRdb to between 2017 and 2020). Per the germline V gene, SQVTM is the CDR1 and ANQGSEA is the CDR2. Inclusive of the bounding cysteine and phenylalanine, the CDR3 is 14 residues long. Sequencing covers 27 bases of the CDR3, shown here with the frame starting at base 1. According to the study, the label for this sample's treatment or condition signals: preoperative locoregional IRX-2 cytokine immunotherapy. The samples were obtained from a phase Ib study that tested preoperative, locoregional IRX-2 cytokine immunotherapy designed to prime immune responses. The donors were early-stage breast cancer patients who were given IRX-2 prior to surgery. The library was prepared using the immunoSEQ multiplex PCR assay. Entries here come from immuneACCESS through TCRdb and include only in-frame sequences with V and J called. Some clones fail to appear in such tables; in the studies checked, an unresolved V gene covers under half of the shortfall, and the cause of the remainder is unknown. The table for this sample lists about 98,000 clones; roughly 85% of them were counted only once. The ten biggest clones cover roughly 2% of the sample.

On this clone itself: Its antigen target is currently unknown. With the read ending 5 residues before the CDR3 end, the germline J gene is used to fill in that end.

Sequences were derived from tumor tissue, sampled after IRX-2 immunotherapy. The TCR originated in a human donor with breast cancer. Recombination connected TRBV29-1 to TRBJ1-1; possibly the D gene is TRBD1, per 6 matching bases. This receptor has the CDR3 CSVTDRGGNTEAFF. CDR3 DNA (partial): TGCAGCGTTACCGACAGAGGGGGAAAC.